This TCR beta chain is from a study of vaccination and CD4 T cells after COVID-19. Across the whole study: Convalescent donors totaled six males and four females, including two who were Hispanic.

Regarding treatment: roughly 10-day PBMC culture with coronavirus spike peptide pools or control peptides (ViraFEST assay). CDR1 and CDR2 from the germline V gene are SGHNT and YENEEA. The V and J ends lost 6 bases and 10 bases respectively, with 13 bases between them. The CDR3 has 12 amino acids. An Oncomine TCR Beta short-read assay was used to sequence the DNA from cultured CD4+ T cells. TCRdb analysed the PCR reads with MiXCR anew, one entry per CDR3 protein. The data show 12,000 to 15,000 distinct CDR3 sequences, approximately 53% seen once. With regard to this clonotype: The antigen remains unidentified.

This sequence originates from a human donor who had recovered from COVID-19. The J gene is TRBJ2-1, the V gene TRBV11-3; D ambiguous. Sequenced here: CD4+ T cells from blood, cultured in vitro, sampled before SARS-CoV-2 vaccination. The CDR3 coding sequence is TGTGCCAGCAGTCTCGCCCCGTGGGAGCAGTTCTTC. Protein product: CASSLAPWEQFF.